The present TCR beta chain was sequenced within a study of blood T cells in healthy people across ages. Per the germline V gene, CDR1 is MNHEY and CDR2 is SMNVEV (reference sequence). The CDR3 is 14 amino acids. Trimming shortened V by 0 bases and J by 6 bases, and 9 bases separated the two germline ends. Findings and caveats of the study: The recorded TCR beta diversity per million T cells decreased in a roughly linear manner with age.

They isolated at least 7 million PBMCs from each sample. This clonotype was counted at least ten times. Antigen: not known. With a J-beta primer mix and a sample-barcoded 5' primer, a second PCR ran about 7 to 11 cycles. TCRdb fed the 5' RACE reads into MiXCR, producing one record per CDR3 protein. Counted here are around 870,000 distinct CDR3 sequences, 29% occurring once; the ten biggest clones make up roughly 17%. The TCR originated in a woman of 80 years or more in good health. The sequencing input was blood. V and J are TRBV27 and TRBJ2-1; maybe TRBD2 (5 bases). CDR3 sequence: CASSLSRGGNEQFF. The CDR3 nucleotides read TGTGCCAGCAGTTTATCGAGAGGAGGCAATGAGCAGTTCTTC.